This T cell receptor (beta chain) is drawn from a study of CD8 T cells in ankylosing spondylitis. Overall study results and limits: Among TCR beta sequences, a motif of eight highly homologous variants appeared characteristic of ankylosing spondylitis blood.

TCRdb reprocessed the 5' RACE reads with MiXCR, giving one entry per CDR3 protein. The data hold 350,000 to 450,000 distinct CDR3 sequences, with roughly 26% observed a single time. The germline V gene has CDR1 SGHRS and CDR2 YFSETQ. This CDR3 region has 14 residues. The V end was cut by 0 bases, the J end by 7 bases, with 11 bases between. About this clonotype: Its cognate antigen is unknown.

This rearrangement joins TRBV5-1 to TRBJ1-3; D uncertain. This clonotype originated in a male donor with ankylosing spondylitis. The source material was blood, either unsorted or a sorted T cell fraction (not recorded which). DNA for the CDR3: TGCGCCAGCAGCTTGGGCGAGACCCGGAACACCATATATTTT. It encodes CASSLGETRNTIYF. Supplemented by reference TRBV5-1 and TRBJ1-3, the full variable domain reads KAGVTQTPRYLIKTRGQQVTLSCSPISGHRSVSWYQQTPGQGLQFLFEYFSETQRNKGNFPGRFSGRQFSNSRSEMNVSTLELGDSALYLCASSLGETRNTIYFGEGSWLTVV.